This T cell receptor beta chain is drawn from a study of T cells after yellow fever vaccination. CDR1 and CDR2 from the germline V gene are MNHNS and SASEGT. The ends lost 5 bases at V and 2 bases at J; junction bases unmatched: 4. CDR3 length: 14 amino acids. Generation of TCR cDNA used 5'RACE template switching (which added a universal primer site and UMIs). TCRdb re-called the 5' RACE reads with MiXCR, one entry per CDR3 protein. This table holds 400,000 or so distinct CDR3 sequences, around 19% found once. In this sample, this clonotype turned up once. This sample comprised PBMCs, obtained before the yellow fever booster vaccination. The V call is TRBV6-1, the J call TRBJ1-2; 8 bases line up with TRBD1. The clonotype was recovered from a man younger than 35 who received the YFV17D yellow fever vaccine. CDR3: CASSRWTGNYGYTF. For the CDR3, the DNA is TGTGCCAGCAGTCGTTGGACAGGGAACTATGGCTACACCTTC.